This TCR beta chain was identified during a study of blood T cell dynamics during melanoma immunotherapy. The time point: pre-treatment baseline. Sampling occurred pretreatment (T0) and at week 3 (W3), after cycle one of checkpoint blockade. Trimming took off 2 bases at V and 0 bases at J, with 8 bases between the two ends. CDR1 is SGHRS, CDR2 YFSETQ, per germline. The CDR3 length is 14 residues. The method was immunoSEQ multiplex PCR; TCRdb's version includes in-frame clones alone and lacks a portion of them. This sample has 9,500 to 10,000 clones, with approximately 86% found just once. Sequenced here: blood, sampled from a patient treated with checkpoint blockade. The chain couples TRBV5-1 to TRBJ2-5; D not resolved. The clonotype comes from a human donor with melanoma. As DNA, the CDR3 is TGCGCCAGCAGCTTCGGCCAGGACCAAGAGACCCAGTACTTC. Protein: CASSFGQDQETQYF.